What follows is one TCR beta chain and its context. Antigen: not known. The data originate from a study of CD8+CD57+ T cells in acquired aplastic anemia. Findings of the study overall: Patients and controls had in common approximately 28 CD8+ CDR3 sequences. A significant difference in CD8+ Simpson's diversity between patients and controls was not found.

Genomic DNA, the template, was used for profiling of the TCR beta VDJ and CDR3. A single record per CDR3 protein comes from TCRdb applying MiXCR to the reads. The sample lists 250,000 or so distinct CDR3 sequences; around 45% were seen once. Trimming cost V 6 bases and J 0 bases; bases outside gene matches: 14. Germline CDR1 reads LNHNV; CDR2 reads YYDKDF (reference sequence). The CDR3 contains 17 residues. Patients sequenced had flow cytometry evidence of CD8+CD57+ cell expansion. The sequenced sample consisted of sorted CD4+, CD8+, or CD8+CD57+ T cells (not recorded which) from PBMCs. The sequence was obtained from a human donor with aplastic anemia. The gene calls are TRBV15 and TRBJ2-7; 7 bases agree with TRBD2. This chain's CDR3 is CATSRDAGRGFSYEQYF. DNA of the CDR3: TGTGCCACCAGTCGGGACGCTGGGCGGGGGTTCTCCTACGAGCAGTACTTC.